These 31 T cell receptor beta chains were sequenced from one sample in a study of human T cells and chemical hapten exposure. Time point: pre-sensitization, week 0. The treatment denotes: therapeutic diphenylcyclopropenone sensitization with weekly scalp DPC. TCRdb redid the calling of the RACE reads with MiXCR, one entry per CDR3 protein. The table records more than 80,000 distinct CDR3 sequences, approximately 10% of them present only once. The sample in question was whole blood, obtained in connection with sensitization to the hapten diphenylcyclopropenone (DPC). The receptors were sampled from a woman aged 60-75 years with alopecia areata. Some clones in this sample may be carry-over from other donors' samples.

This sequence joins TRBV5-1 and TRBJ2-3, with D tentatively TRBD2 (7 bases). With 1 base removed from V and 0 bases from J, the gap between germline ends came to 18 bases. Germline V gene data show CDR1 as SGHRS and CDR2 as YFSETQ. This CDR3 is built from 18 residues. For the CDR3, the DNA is TGCGCCAGCAGCTTGAGTTCTTCGGGGGGCAAGAGCACAGATACGCAGTATTTT. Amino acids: CASSLSSSGGKSTDTQYF.

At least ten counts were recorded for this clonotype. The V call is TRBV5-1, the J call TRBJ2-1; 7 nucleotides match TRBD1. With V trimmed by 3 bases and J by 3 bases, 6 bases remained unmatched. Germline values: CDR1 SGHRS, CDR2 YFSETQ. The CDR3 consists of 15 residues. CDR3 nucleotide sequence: TGCGCCAGCAGCTCCGCCGGGACAGTCTACAATGAGCAGTTCTTC. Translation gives CASSSAGTVYNEQFF.

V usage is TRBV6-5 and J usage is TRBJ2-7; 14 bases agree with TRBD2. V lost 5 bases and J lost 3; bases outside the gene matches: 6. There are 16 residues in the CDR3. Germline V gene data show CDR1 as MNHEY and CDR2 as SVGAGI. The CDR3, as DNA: TGTGCCAGCAGTGACGCCGGGACTAGCGGGGGCTACGAGCAGTACTTC. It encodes CASSDAGTSGGYEQYF.

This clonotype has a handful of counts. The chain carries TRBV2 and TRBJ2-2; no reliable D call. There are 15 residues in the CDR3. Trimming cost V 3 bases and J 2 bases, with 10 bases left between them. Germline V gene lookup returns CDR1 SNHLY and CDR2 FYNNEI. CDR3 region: CASSDSSTNTGELFF. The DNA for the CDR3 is TGTGCCAGCAGTGACTCCAGTACTAACACCGGGGAGCTGTTTTTT.

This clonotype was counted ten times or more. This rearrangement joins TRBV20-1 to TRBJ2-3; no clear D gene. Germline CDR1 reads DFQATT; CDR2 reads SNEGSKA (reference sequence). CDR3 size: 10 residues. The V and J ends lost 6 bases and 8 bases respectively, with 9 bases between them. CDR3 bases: TGCAGTGCAATAGTGGGTACGCAGTATTTT. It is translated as CSAIVGTQYF.

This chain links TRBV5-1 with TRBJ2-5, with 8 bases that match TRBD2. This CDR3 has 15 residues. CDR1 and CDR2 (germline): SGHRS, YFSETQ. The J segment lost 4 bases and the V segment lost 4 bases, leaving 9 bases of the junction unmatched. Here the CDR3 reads CASSLDGGAGETQYF. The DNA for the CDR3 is TGCGCCAGCAGCCTAGACGGGGGGGCCGGAGAGACCCAGTACTTC. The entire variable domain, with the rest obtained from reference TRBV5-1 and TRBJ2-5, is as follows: KAGVTQTPRYLIKTRGQQVTLSCSPISGHRSVSWYQQTPGQGLQFLFEYFSETQRNKGNFPGRFSGRQFSNSRSEMNVSTLELGDSALYLCASSLDGGAGETQYFGPGTRLLVL.

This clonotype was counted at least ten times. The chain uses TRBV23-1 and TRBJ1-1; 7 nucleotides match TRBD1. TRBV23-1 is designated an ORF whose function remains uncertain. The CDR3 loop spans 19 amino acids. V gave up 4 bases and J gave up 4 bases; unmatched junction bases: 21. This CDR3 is CASSRLNRGLQAAVTEAFF. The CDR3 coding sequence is TGCGCCAGCAGTCGATTGAACAGGGGACTCCAAGCGGCCGTCACTGAAGCTTTCTTT.

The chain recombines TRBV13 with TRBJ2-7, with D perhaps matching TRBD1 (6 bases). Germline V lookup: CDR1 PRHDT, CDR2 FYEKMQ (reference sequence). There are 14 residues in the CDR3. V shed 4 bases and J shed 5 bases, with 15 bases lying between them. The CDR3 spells CASSSPQGIDEQYF. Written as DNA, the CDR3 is TGTGCCAGCAGCTCACCACAGGGCATCGACGAGCAGTACTTC.

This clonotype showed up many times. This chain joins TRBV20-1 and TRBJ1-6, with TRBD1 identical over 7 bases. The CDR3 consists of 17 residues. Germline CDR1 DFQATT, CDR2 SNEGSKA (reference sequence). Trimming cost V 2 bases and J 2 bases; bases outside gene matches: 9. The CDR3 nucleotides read TGCAGTGCTAGACCCGCGGGACAGAATCCCTATAATTCACCCCTCCACTTT. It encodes CSARPAGQNPYNSPLHF.

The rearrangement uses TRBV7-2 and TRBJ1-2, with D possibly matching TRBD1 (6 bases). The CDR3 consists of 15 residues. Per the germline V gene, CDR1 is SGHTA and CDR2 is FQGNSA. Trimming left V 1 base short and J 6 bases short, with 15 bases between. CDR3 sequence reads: CASSLVWGRVDGYTF. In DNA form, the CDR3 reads TGTGCCAGCAGCTTAGTGTGGGGGCGCGTGGATGGCTACACCTTC.

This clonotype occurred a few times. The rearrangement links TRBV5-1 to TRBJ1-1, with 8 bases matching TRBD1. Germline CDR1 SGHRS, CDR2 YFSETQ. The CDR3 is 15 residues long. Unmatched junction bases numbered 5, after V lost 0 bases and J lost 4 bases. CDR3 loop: CASSLARQGSTEAFF. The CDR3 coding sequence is TGCGCCAGCAGCTTGGCCAGACAGGGGAGCACTGAAGCTTTCTTT.

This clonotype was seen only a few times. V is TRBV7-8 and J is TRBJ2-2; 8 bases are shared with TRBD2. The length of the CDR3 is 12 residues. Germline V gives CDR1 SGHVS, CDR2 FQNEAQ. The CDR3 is CATPGGAGELFF. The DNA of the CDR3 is TGTGCTACGCCGGGGGGGGCCGGGGAGCTGTTTTTT.

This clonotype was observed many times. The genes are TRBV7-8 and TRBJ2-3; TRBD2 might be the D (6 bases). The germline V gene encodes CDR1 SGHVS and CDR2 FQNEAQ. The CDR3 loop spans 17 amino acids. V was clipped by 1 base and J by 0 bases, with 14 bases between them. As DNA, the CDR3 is TGTGCCAGCAGCTTAGACGTGGGGGGACGTAGCACAGATACGCAGTATTTT. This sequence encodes CASSLDVGGRSTDTQYF.

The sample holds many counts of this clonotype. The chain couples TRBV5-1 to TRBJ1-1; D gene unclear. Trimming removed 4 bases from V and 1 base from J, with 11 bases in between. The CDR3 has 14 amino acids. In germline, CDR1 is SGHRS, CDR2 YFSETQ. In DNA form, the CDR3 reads TGCGCCAGCAGCACCCAGGACTCGAACACTGAAGCTTTCTTT. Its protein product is CASSTQDSNTEAFF.

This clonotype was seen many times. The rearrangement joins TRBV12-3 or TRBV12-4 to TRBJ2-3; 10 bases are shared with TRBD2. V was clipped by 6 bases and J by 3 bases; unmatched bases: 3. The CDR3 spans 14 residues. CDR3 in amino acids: CASRSGGGTDTQYF. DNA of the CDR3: TGTGCCAGCAGGAGCGGGGGGGGTACAGATACGCAGTATTTT.

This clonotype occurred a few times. The CDR3 reads CASSYGGAGETQYF. The CDR3 DNA sequence: TGTGCCAGCAGTTACGGGGGGGCAGGCGAGACCCAGTACTTC. This sequence joins TRBV6-6 and TRBJ2-5, with D perhaps matching TRBD2 (7 bases). CDR3 size: 14 residues. V lost 2 bases, J lost 5 bases, and 12 bases lay in between. Per the germline V gene, CDR1 is MNHNY and CDR2 is SVGAGI (reference sequence).

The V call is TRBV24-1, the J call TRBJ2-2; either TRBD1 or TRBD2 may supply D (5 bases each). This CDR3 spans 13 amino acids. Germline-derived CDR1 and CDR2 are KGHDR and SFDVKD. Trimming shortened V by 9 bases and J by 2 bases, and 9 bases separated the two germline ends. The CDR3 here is CATWDPNTGELFF. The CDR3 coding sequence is TGTGCCACCTGGGACCCTAACACCGGGGAGCTGTTTTTT.

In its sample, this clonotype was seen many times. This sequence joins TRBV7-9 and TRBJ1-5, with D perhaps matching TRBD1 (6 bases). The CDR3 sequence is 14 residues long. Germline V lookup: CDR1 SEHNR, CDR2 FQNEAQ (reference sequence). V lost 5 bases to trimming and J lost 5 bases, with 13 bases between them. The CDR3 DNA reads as TGTGCCAGCAGCAGTCGGGGGCCCGATCAGCCCCAGCATTTT. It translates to CASSSRGPDQPQHF.

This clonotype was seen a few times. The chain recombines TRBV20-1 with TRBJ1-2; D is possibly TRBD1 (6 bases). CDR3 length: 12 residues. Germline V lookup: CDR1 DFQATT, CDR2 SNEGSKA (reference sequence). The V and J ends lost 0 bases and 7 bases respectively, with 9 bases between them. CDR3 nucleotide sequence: TGCAGTGCTAGAGACGCAGGGGTTGGCTACACCTTC. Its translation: CSARDAGVGYTF.

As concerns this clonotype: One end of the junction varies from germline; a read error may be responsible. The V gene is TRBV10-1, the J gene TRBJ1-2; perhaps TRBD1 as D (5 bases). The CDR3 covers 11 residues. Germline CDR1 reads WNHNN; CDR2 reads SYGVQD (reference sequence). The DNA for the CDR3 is TGCGCCAGCAGTGATTCGGGGACGTACAGGTTC. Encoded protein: CASSDSGTYRF.

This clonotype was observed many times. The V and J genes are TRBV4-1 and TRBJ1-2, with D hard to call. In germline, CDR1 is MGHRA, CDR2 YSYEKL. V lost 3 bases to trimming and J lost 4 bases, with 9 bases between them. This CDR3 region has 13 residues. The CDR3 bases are TGCGCCAGCAGCCAGGCGATAGCCTATGGCTACACCTTC. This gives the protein CASSQAIAYGYTF.

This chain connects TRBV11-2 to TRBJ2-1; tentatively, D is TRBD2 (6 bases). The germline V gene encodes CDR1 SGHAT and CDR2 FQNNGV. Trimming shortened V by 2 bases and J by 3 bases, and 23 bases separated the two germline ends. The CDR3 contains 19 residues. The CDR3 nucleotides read TGTGCCAGCAGCTTATCTCAACGGGGTTCACCGGACTACTACAATGAGCAGTTCTTC. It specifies CASSLSQRGSPDYYNEQFF.

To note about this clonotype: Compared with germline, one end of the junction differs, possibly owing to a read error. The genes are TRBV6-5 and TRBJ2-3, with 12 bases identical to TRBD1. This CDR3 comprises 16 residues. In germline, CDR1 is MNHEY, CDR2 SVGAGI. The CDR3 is CASSYSRGQGADMQYF. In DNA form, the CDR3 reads TGTGCCAGCAGTTACTCGAGGGGACAGGGGGCAGATATGCAGTATTTT.

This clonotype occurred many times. CDR3 nucleotide sequence: TGTGCCAGCAGTTTGCGCGACCGGACACCCCTCCACTTT. This encodes CASSLRDRTPLHF. V is TRBV6-5 and J is TRBJ1-6; D remains unclear. V lost 4 bases and J 11 bases, leaving 12 bases between the germline ends. Germline assignment: CDR1 MNHEY and CDR2 SVGAGI. This CDR3 has 13 residues.

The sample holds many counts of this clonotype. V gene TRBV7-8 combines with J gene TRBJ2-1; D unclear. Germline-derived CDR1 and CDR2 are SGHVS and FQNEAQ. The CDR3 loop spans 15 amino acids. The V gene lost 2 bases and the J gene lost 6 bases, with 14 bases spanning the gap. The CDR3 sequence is CASSLSWIPSNEQFF. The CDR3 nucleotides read TGTGCCAGCAGCTTAAGCTGGATCCCATCCAATGAGCAGTTCTTC.

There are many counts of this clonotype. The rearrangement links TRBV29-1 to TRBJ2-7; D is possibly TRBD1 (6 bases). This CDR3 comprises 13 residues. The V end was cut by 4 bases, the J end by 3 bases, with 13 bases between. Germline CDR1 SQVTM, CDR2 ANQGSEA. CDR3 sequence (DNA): TGCAGCGTTGCTTCACCGGGACACTACGAGCAGTACTTC. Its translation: CSVASPGHYEQYF.

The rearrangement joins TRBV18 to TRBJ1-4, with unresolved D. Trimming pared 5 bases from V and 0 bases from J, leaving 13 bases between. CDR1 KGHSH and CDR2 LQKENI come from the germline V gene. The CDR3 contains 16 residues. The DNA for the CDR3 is TGTGCCAGCTCAAAGGTGGCGCGAGCAACTAATGAAAAACTGTTTTTT. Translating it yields CASSKVARATNEKLFF.

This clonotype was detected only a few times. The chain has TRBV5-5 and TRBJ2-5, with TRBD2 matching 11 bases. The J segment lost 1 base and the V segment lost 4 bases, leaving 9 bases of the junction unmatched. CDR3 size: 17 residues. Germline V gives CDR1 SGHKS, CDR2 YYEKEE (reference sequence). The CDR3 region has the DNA TGTGCCAGCAGCCGTACTAGCGGGAGTTTCTCCCAAGAGACCCAGTACTTC. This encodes CASSRTSGSFSQETQYF.

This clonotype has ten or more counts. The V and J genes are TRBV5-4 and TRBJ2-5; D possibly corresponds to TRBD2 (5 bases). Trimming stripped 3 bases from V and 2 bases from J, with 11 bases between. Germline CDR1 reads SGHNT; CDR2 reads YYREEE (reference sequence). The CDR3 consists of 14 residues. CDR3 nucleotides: TGTGCCAGCAGCTCAACCGGGGTACAAGAGACCCAGTACTTC. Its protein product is CASSSTGVQETQYF. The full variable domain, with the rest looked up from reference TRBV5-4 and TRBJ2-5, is ETGVTQSPTHLIKTRGQQVTLRCSSQSGHNTVSWYQQALGQGPQFIFQYYREEENGRGNFPPRFSGLQFPNYSSELNVNALELDDSALYLCASSSTGVQETQYFGPGTRLLVL.

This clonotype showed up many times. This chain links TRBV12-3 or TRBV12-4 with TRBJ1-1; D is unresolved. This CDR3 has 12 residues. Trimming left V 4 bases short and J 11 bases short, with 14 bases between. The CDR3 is CASSSAPGTAFF. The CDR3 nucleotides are TGTGCCAGCAGTTCCGCACCGGGAACGGCTTTCTTT.

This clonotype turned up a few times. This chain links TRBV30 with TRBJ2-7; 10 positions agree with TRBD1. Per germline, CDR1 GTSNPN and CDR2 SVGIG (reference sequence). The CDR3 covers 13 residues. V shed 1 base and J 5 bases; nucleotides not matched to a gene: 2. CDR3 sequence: CAWSGQGANEQYF. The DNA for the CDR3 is TGTGCCTGGAGTGGACAGGGGGCTAACGAGCAGTACTTC.